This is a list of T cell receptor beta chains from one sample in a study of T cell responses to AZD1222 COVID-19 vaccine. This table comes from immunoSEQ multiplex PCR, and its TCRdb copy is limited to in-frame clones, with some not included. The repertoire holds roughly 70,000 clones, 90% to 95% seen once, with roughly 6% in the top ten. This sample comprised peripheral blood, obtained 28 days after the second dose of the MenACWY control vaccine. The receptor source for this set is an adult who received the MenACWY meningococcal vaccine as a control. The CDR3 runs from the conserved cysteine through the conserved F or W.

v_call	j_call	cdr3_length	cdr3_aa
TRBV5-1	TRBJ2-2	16	CASSFDGVKNTGELFF
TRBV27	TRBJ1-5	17	CASHETGARYSNQPQHF
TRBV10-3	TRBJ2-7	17	CATYRLPSAGRKGEQYF
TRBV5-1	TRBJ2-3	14	CASSISESTDTQYF
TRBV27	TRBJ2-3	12	CASSQSGDTQYF
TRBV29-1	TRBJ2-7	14	CSVGPRLAGDEQYF
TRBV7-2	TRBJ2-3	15	CASSWTSSSTDTQYF
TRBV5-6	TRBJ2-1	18	CASSLDLAGDRSYNEQFF
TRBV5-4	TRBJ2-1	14	CASSTRGSYNEQFF
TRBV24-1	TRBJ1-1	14	CATSDGTGNTEAFF
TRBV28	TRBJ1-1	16	CASSLISGERGYEAFF
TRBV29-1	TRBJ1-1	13	CSVARGVNTEAFF
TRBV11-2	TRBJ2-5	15	CASSFTSGRQETQYF
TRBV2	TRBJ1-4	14	CASSRGQGNEKLFF
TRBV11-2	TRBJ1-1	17	CASSLAAGAFGNTEAFF
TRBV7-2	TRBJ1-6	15	CASSYEDREYSPLHF
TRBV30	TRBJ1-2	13	CAWSETGNYGYTF
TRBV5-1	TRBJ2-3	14	CASSFQGNEDTQYF
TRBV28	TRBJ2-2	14	CASRGQGGTGELFF
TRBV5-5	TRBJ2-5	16	CASSFRDVNPRETQYF
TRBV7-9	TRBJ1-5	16	CASSLAPGSSNQPQHF
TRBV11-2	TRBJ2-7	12	CASSPPAHEQYF
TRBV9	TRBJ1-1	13	CASSDGVRIEAFF